The T cell receptor (beta chain) described here comes from a study of low-dose radiotherapy and immunotherapy resistance in tumors. This clonotype was observed at least ten times. As to time point: before trial treatment. The CDR3 is made up of 12 amino acids. Germline CDR1 is LGHDT and CDR2 is YNNKEL (reference sequence). V gave up 5 bases and J gave up 10 bases, with 12 bases separating them. First-strand cDNA used TRAV- and TRBV-specific primers, covering alpha and beta chains. Amplification of TCRs used a constant-region primer and V-primer adapter for roughly 22 PCR cycles. TCRdb used MiXCR to reprocess the reads, holding one entry per CDR3 protein. The table includes tens of thousands of distinct CDR3 sequences, 9.4% detected once.

The sequences come from PBMCs, collected before treatment. V gene TRBV3-1 combines with J gene TRBJ2-1; D is ambiguous. The clonotype was recovered from a male donor with prostate cancer. DNA of the CDR3: TGTGCCAGCAGCTACGGACGGACCGAGCAGTTCTTC. Translation gives CASSYGRTEQFF.